This passage covers 2 T cell receptor beta chains from one sample sequenced in a study of shared clonotypes between healthy human individuals. Profiling relied on immunoSEQ multiplex PCR, and the TCRdb table lists in-frame clones only, not all of them. Of 760,000 or so clones in the sample, 90% to 97% are singletons; the top ten hold approximately 0.2%. Naive CD8 cells comprised CD45RO-negative, CCR7-positively selected cells, excluding terminally differentiated effector memory CD45RA+ cells. Sequencing was carried out using naive CD8+ T cells sorted from blood. The receptors here all came from a man younger than 45 in good health.

The rearrangement joins TRBV19 to TRBJ1-1, with D maybe TRBD1 (5 bases). CDR1 is LNHDA, CDR2 SQIVND, per germline (reference sequence). CDR3 length: 15 residues. Trimming removed 6 bases at V and 7 bases at J, with 21 bases between. DNA for the CDR3: TGTGCCAGTAGGACCCACCCCCAGGACATTTATGAAGCTTTCTTT. This sequence encodes CASRTHPQDIYEAFF.

This sequence joins TRBV9 and TRBJ2-1, with a tentative D call TRBD1 (5 bases). This CDR3 is built from 15 residues. CDR1 SGDLS and CDR2 YYNGEE come from the germline V gene. V gave up 3 bases and J gave up 6 bases, with 16 bases separating them. CDR3 DNA sequence: TGTGCCAGCAGCGAAAGCTGGGGCCAGGGCAATGAGCAGTTCTTC. Residues: CASSESWGQGNEQFF.